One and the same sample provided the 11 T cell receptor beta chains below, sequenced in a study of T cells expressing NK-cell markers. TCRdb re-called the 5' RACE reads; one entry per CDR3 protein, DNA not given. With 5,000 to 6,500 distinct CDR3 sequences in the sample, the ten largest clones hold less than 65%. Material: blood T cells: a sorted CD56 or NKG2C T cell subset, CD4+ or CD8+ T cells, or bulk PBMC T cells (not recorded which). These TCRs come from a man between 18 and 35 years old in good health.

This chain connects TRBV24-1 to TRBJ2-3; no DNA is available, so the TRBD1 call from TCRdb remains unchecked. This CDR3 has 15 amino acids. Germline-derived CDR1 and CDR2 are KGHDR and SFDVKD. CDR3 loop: CATSDLGQDTDTQYF.

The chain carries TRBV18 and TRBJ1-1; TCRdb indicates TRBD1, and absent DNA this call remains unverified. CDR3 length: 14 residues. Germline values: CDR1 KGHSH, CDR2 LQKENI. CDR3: CASSPKTGVTEVFF. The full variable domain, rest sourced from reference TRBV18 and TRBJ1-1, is NAGVMQNPRHLVRRRGQEARLRCSPMKGHSHVYWYRQLPEEGLKFMVYLQKENIIDESGMPKERFSAEFPKEGPSILRIQQVVRGDSAAYFCASSPKTGVTEVFFGQGTRLTVV.

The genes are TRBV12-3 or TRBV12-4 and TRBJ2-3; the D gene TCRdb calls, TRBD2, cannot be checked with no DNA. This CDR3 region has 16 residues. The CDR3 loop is CASSFNGRASTDTQYF.

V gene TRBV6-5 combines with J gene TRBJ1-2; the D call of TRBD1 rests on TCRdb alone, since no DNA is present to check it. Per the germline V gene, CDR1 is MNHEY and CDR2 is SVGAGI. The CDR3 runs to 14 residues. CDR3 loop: CASSYRDREFGYTF.

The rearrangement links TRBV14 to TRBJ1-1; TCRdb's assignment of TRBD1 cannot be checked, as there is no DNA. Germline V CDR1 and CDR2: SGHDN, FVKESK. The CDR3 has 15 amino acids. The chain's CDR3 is CASSQGWGGNTEAFF.

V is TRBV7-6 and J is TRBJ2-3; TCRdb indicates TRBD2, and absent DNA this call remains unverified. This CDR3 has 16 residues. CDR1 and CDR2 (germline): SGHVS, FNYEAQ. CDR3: CASSLRPGGGTDTQYF.

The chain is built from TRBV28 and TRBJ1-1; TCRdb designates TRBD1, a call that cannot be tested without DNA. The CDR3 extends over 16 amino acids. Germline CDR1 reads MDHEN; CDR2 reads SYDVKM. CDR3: CASRIEGARRDTEAFF.

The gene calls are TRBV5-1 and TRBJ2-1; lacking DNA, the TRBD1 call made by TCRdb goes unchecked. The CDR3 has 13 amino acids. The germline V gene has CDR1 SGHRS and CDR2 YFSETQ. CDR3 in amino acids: CASSFSPGHKQFF. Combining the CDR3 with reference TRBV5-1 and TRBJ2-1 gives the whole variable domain KAGVTQTPRYLIKTRGQQVTLSCSPISGHRSVSWYQQTPGQGLQFLFEYFSETQRNKGNFPGRFSGRQFSNSRSEMNVSTLELGDSALYLCASSFSPGHKQFFGPGTRLTVL.

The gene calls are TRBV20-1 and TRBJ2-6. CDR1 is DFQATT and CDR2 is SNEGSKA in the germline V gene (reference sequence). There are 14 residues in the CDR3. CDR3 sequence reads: CSAYDTSGANVLTF.

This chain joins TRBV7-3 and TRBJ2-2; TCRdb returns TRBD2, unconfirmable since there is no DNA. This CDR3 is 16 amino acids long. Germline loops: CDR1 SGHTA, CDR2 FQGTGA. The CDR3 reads CASSQGVGGSSGELFF.

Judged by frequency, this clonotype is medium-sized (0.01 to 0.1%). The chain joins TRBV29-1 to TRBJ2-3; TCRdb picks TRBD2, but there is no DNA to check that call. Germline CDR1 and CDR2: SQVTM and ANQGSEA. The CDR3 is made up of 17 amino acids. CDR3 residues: CSVRRVSSGSSTDTQYF.